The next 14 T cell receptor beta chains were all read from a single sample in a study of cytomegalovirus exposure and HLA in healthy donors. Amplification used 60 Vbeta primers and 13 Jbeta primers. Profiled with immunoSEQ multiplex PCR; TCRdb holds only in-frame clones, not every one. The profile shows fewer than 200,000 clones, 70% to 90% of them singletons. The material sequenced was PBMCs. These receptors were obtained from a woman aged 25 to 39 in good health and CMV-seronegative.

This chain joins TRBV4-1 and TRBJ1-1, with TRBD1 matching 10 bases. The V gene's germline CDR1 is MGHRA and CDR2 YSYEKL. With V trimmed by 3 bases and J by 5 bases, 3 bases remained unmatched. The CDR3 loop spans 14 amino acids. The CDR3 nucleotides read TGCGCCAGCAGCCACCCGGGACAGGGGACTGAAGCTTTCTTT. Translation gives CASSHPGQGTEAFF.

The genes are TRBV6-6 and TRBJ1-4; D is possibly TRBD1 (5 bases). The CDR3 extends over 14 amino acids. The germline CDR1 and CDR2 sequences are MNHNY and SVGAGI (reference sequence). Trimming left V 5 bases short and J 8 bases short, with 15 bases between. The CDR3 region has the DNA TGTGCCAGCAGTCAAAGGCAGGGAAACGAAAAACTGTTTTTT. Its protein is CASSQRQGNEKLFF.

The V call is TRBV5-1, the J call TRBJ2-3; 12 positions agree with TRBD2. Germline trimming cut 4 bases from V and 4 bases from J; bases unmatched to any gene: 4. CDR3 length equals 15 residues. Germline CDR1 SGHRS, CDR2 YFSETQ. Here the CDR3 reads CASSPSGRAPDTQYF. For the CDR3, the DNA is TGCGCCAGCAGCCCTAGCGGGAGGGCCCCAGATACGCAGTATTTT.

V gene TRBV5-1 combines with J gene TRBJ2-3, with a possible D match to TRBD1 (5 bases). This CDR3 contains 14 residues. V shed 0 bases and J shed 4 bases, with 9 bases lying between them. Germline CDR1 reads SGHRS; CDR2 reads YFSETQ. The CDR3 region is CASSLVGAPDTQYF. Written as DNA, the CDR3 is TGCGCCAGCAGCTTGGTAGGGGCCCCAGATACGCAGTATTTT.

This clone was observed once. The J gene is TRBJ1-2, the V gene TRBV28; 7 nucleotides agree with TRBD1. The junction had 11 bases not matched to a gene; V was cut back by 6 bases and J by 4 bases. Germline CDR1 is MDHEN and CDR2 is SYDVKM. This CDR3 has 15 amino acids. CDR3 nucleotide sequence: TGTGCCAGCAGGCGACAGGGTTTAACTTCCTATGGCTACACCTTC. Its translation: CASRRQGLTSYGYTF.

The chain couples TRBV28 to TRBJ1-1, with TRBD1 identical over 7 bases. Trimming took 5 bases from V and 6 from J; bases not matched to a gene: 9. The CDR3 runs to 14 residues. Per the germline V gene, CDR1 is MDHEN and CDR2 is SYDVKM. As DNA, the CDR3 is TGTGCCAGCAGTGACAGGGCCCGGTTCTCTGAAGCTTTCTTT. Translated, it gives CASSDRARFSEAFF.

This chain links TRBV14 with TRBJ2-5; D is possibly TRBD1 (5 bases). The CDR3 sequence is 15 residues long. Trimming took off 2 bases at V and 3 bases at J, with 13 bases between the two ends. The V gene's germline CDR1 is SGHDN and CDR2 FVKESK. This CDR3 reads CASSQRGAGKETQYF. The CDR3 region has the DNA TGTGCCAGCAGCCAAAGAGGTGCAGGGAAAGAGACCCAGTACTTC.

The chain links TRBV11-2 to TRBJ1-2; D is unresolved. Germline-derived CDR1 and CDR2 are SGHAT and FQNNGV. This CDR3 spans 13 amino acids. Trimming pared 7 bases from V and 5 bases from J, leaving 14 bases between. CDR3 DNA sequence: TGTGCCAGCACCGGGGTCCGGGGATATGGCTACACCTTC. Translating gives CASTGVRGYGYTF.

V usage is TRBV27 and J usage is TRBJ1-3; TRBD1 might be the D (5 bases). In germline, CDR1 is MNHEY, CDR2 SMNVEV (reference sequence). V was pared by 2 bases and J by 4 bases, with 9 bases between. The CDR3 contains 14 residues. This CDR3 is CASSLTGLGNTIYF. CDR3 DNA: TGTGCCAGCAGTTTAACAGGCTTAGGAAACACCATATATTTT.

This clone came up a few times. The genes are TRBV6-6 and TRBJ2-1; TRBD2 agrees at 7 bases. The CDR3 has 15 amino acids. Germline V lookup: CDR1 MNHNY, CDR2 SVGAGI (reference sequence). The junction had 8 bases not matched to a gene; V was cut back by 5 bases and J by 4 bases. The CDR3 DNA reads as TGTGCCAGCAGTCGGCGGACTAGGCGGTACAATGAGCAGTTCTTC. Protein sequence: CASSRRTRRYNEQFF.

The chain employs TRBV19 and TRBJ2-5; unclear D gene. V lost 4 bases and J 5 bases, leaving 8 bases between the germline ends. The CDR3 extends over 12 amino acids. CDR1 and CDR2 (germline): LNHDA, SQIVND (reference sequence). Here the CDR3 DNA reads TGTGCCAGTAGTACCCGTCCCGAGACCCAGTACTTC. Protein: CASSTRPETQYF.

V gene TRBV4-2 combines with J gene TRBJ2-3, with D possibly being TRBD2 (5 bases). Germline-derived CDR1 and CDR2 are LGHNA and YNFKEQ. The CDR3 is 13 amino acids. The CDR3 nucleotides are TGTGCTACCTCGGGGTCCAGCACAGATACGCAGTATTTT. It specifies CATSGSSTDTQYF.

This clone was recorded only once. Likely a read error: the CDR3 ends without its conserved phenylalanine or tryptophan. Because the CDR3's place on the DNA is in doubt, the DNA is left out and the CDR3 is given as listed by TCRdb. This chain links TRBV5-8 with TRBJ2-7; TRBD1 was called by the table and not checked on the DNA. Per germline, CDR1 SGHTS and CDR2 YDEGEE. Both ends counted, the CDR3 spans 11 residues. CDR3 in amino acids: CASSLDTRSVL.

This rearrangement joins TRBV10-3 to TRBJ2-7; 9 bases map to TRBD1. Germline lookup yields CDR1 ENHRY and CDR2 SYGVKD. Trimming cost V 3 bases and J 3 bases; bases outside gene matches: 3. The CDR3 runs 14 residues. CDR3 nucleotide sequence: TGTGCCATCAGTGATCCGGGACAGGGCTACGAGCAGTACTTC. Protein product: CAISDPGQGYEQYF.